This T cell receptor (beta chain) was profiled in a study of cytomegalovirus exposure and HLA in healthy donors. Overall study: Among the 300 to 500 donors who were genotyped, about 79% fell in the genetic ancestry cluster that is associated with self-reported Caucasian donors. Overall study results and limits: HLA restriction was apparent for most CMV-associated TCR beta chains in a later analysis. A later analysis reportedly identified an Asian-associated ancestry cluster as carrying fewer N-insertions than the approximately 670-donor mean.

Note on this clone: Antigen unknown.

PCR amplification relied on 60 Vbeta primers (plus 13 Jbeta primers). Using immunoSEQ multiplex PCR, the repertoire was profiled, and TCRdb retains in-frame clones only, with some absent. This sample has roughly 170,000 clones, with about 79% found just once. Germline V gene sequence: CDR1 LGHNA, CDR2 YNFKEQ. V shed 2 bases and J shed 3 bases, with 11 bases lying between them. This CDR3 comprises 14 residues. The sequence was obtained from a female donor in good health and CMV-seronegative. Source material: PBMCs. This chain links TRBV4-2 with TRBJ2-7, with a weak D call TRBD2 (6 bases). The CDR3: CASSQSGGGYEQYF. DNA for the CDR3: TGTGCCAGCAGCCAATCTGGGGGAGGCTACGAGCAGTACTTC.